A selection of T cell receptor beta chains follows, all from one sample in a study of T cell responses to AZD1222 COVID-19 vaccine. Sequencing was performed with immunoSEQ multiplex PCR; in TCRdb, only in-frame clones are kept and a portion is missing. The data contain about 170,000 clones, more than 80% of them seen just once; the ten biggest clones take up about 6.9%. The material sequenced was peripheral blood, taken on day 0 of AZD1222 vaccination. Receptors originate from an adult in good health. CDR3s include the opening cysteine and the closing phenylalanine or tryptophan. D genes are given only for firm matches. Where a row states a size, it is once, few, many or the class of an expanded clone; other rows omit it.

v_gene: TRBV15
len: 16
abundance: few
j_gene: TRBJ1-4
d_gene: NA
CDR3nt: TGTGCCACCAGCAGAGATTACCCGACAACTAATGAAAAACTGTTTTTT
CDR3aa: CATSRDYPTTNEKLFF

v_gene: TRBV5-6
len: 13
abundance: NA
j_gene: TRBJ2-7
d_gene: NA
CDR3nt: TGTGCCAGCAGCTTGGGGACCGGCGGCGCGGAGTACTTC
CDR3aa: CASSLGTGGAEYF

v_gene: TRBV6-6
len: 15
abundance: NA
j_gene: TRBJ2-1
d_gene: NA
CDR3nt: TGTGCCAGCAGTTACGACTTCTCCTCCTACAATGAGCAGTTCTTC
CDR3aa: CASSYDFSSYNEQFF

v_gene: TRBV24-1
len: 15
abundance: NA
j_gene: TRBJ1-3
d_gene: TRBD1
CDR3nt: TGTGCCACCAGTGATCCTGGGACAGGCGGAAACACCATATATTTT
CDR3aa: CATSDPGTGGNTIYF

v_gene: TRBV30
len: 15
abundance: NA
j_gene: TRBJ2-7
d_gene: NA
CDR3nt: TGTGCCTGGAGTGTACAGGTTTTAGCCATGGGCGAGCAGTACTTC
CDR3aa: CAWSVQVLAMGEQYF

v_gene: TRBV7-2
len: 17
abundance: NA
j_gene: TRBJ2-1
d_gene: TRBD2
CDR3nt: TGTGCCAGCAGCTTCCTAGCGGGGGGGCCCTCCTACAATGAGCAGTTCTTC
CDR3aa: CASSFLAGGPSYNEQFF

v_gene: TRBV6-2/TRBV6-3
len: 17
abundance: NA
j_gene: TRBJ2-3
d_gene: NA
CDR3nt: TGTGCCAGCAGTTACCCACCGGACGGGACTAGCACAGATACGCAGTATTTT
CDR3aa: CASSYPPDGTSTDTQYF

v_gene: TRBV5-4
len: 13
abundance: NA
j_gene: TRBJ1-6
d_gene: NA
CDR3nt: TGTGCCAGCAGCTTGGAAACCAATTCACCCCTCCACTTT
CDR3aa: CASSLETNSPLHF

v_gene: TRBV18
len: 13
abundance: few
j_gene: TRBJ1-2
d_gene: NA
CDR3nt: TGTGCCAGCTCACCGGGAGGGTCCTATGGCTACACCTTC
CDR3aa: CASSPGGSYGYTF

v_gene: TRBV13
len: 18
abundance: NA
j_gene: TRBJ2-2
d_gene: NA
CDR3nt: TGTGCCAGCAGCTACACCAGGGGCGGCAGGACTTACACCGGGGAGCTGTTTTTT
CDR3aa: CASSYTRGGRTYTGELFF

v_gene: TRBV9
len: 16
abundance: once
j_gene: TRBJ2-5
d_gene: TRBD2
CDR3nt: TGTGCCAGCAGCGTAGGTACAGCGGGGTTGCAAGAGACCCAGTACTTC
CDR3aa: CASSVGTAGLQETQYF

v_gene: TRBV2
len: 11
abundance: NA
j_gene: TRBJ2-3
d_gene: NA
CDR3nt: TGTGCCAGCAGCAGCACAGATACGCAGTATTTT
CDR3aa: CASSSTDTQYF

v_gene: TRBV4-1
len: 20
abundance: NA
j_gene: TRBJ2-3
d_gene: TRBD1
CDR3nt: TGCGCCAGCAGCCAAAATCTGATTCGAGTCCGGACAGGGGGAACAGATACGCAGTATTTT
CDR3aa: CASSQNLIRVRTGGTDTQYF

v_gene: TRBV27
len: 13
abundance: few
j_gene: TRBJ2-7
d_gene: NA
CDR3nt: TGTGCCAGCAGTTATTCCTACTCCTACGAGCAGTACTTC
CDR3aa: CASSYSYSYEQYF

v_gene: TRBV12-3/TRBV12-4
len: 13
abundance: NA
j_gene: TRBJ1-2
d_gene: NA
CDR3nt: TGTGCCAGCAGTTTCAGGGGAGACTATGGCTACACCTTC
CDR3aa: CASSFRGDYGYTF

v_gene: TRBV18
len: 14
abundance: NA
j_gene: TRBJ1-1
d_gene: TRBD1
CDR3nt: TGTGCCAGCTCACCAGGGACAGAGAACACTGAAGCTTTCTTT
CDR3aa: CASSPGTENTEAFF

v_gene: TRBV4-2
len: 16
abundance: NA
j_gene: TRBJ2-6
d_gene: NA
CDR3nt: TGTGCCAGCAGCCAAGAATCGCCCTCTGGGGCCAACGTCCTGACTTTC
CDR3aa: CASSQESPSGANVLTF

v_gene: TRBV9
len: 16
abundance: NA
j_gene: TRBJ1-3
d_gene: NA
CDR3nt: TGTGCCAGCAGCGTAGCCGCGGGGGTCTCTGGAAACACCATATATTTT
CDR3aa: CASSVAAGVSGNTIYF

v_gene: TRBV12-3/TRBV12-4
len: 11
abundance: NA
j_gene: TRBJ2-1
d_gene: TRBD2
CDR3nt: TGTGCCAGCAGTTTAGGCCGGGAGGGGTTCTTC
CDR3aa: CASSLGREGFF

v_gene: TRBV19
len: 18
abundance: NA
j_gene: TRBJ2-6
d_gene: NA
CDR3nt: TGTGCCAGTAGTATAGGGTCTTTCCTCAGCTCTGGGGCCAACGTCCTGACTTTC
CDR3aa: CASSIGSFLSSGANVLTF

v_gene: TRBV11-2
len: 14
abundance: NA
j_gene: TRBJ1-3
d_gene: NA
CDR3nt: TGTGCCAGCAGCTTAGCAGGGTCTGGAAACACCATATATTTT
CDR3aa: CASSLAGSGNTIYF

v_gene: TRBV5-1
len: 16
abundance: NA
j_gene: TRBJ1-2
d_gene: NA
CDR3nt: TGCGCCAGCAGCGCGGGGGACGGATCCCTTGCCTATGGCTACACCTTC
CDR3aa: CASSAGDGSLAYGYTF

v_gene: TRBV6-2/TRBV6-3
len: 15
abundance: NA
j_gene: TRBJ1-5
d_gene: NA
CDR3nt: TGTGCCAGCAGTTGGGACGGGCCGAGCAATCAGCCCCAGCATTTT
CDR3aa: CASSWDGPSNQPQHF

v_gene: TRBV6-5
len: 16
abundance: NA
j_gene: TRBJ2-2
d_gene: TRBD1
CDR3nt: TGTGCCAGCAGTTACTCTTTAGGACAGGGTACCGGGGAGCTGTTTTTT
CDR3aa: CASSYSLGQGTGELFF

v_gene: TRBV19
len: 14
abundance: NA
j_gene: TRBJ2-7
d_gene: NA
CDR3nt: TGTGCCAGTAGTATTTTTGGCGGCAACTACGAGCAGTACTTC
CDR3aa: CASSIFGGNYEQYF

v_gene: TRBV20-1
len: 10
abundance: NA
j_gene: TRBJ1-2
d_gene: NA
CDR3nt: TGCAGTGCTAGAGACCGAGGCTACACCTTC
CDR3aa: CSARDRGYTF

v_gene: TRBV7-9
len: 14
abundance: NA
j_gene: TRBJ1-2
d_gene: NA
CDR3nt: TGTGCCAGCAGCTTATCAGCGGGGCCGGGTGGCTACACCTTC
CDR3aa: CASSLSAGPGGYTF

v_gene: TRBV5-1
len: 15
abundance: NA
j_gene: TRBJ2-2
d_gene: TRBD2
CDR3nt: TGCGCCAGCAGCCACACTAGCGGGGTGACCGGGGAGCTGTTTTTT
CDR3aa: CASSHTSGVTGELFF

v_gene: TRBV25-1
len: 14
abundance: NA
j_gene: TRBJ1-5
d_gene: NA
CDR3nt: TGTGCCAGCAGTGGTGGCAGTAACAGTCAGCCCCAGCATTTT
CDR3aa: CASSGGSNSQPQHF

v_gene: TRBV4-2
len: 16
abundance: NA
j_gene: TRBJ2-1
d_gene: NA
CDR3nt: TGTGCCAGCAGCCAAGTCTCTGGGGGGGCTTACAATGAGCAGTTCTTC
CDR3aa: CASSQVSGGAYNEQFF

v_gene: TRBV7-2
len: 14
abundance: NA
j_gene: TRBJ2-3
d_gene: NA
CDR3nt: TGTGCCAGCAGCTTGGGAGGTGGGGCAGATACGCAGTATTTT
CDR3aa: CASSLGGGADTQYF

v_gene: TRBV2
len: 12
abundance: NA
j_gene: TRBJ2-3
d_gene: NA
CDR3nt: TGTGCCAGCAGCAGACTCACAGATACGCAGTATTTT
CDR3aa: CASSRLTDTQYF

v_gene: TRBV30
len: 11
abundance: once
j_gene: TRBJ2-5
d_gene: NA
CDR3nt: TGTGCCTGGAGTGTAGGGGGACATCTGTACTTC
CDR3aa: CAWSVGGHLYF

v_gene: TRBV27
len: 13
abundance: NA
j_gene: TRBJ1-1
d_gene: NA
CDR3nt: TGTGCCAGCAGTAAACAGGTGAACACTGAAGCTTTCTTT
CDR3aa: CASSKQVNTEAFF

v_gene: TRBV3-1/TRBV3-2
len: 16
abundance: NA
j_gene: TRBJ2-7
d_gene: TRBD1
CDR3nt: TGTGCCAGCAGCCAAGCAGGGGGATCGGCTATGTACGAGCAGTACTTC
CDR3aa: CASSQAGGSAMYEQYF

v_gene: TRBV6-5
len: 13
abundance: NA
j_gene: TRBJ1-2
d_gene: TRBD1
CDR3nt: TGTGCCAGCAGTTACGGGACAGGGGGTGGCTACACCTTC
CDR3aa: CASSYGTGGGYTF

v_gene: TRBV2
len: 17
abundance: NA
j_gene: TRBJ2-1
d_gene: TRBD1
CDR3nt: TGTGCCAGCAGTGGCCCCTATGGACAGGGAACCAAGAATGAGCAGTTCTTC
CDR3aa: CASSGPYGQGTKNEQFF

v_gene: TRBV12-5
len: 14
abundance: NA
j_gene: TRBJ1-1
d_gene: NA
CDR3nt: TGTGCTAGTGGTTTGATAAAGGGGAAAAGAGTAGCTTTCTTT
CDR3aa: CASGLIKGKRVAFF

v_gene: TRBV3-1/TRBV3-2
len: 16
abundance: NA
j_gene: TRBJ2-6
d_gene: TRBD1
CDR3nt: TGTGCCACCCGGAAGACAGGGTTCGGTGGGGCCAACGTCCTGACTTTC
CDR3aa: CATRKTGFGGANVLTF